This T cell receptor (beta chain) was identified in a study of identical twins. General study results and limits: Out-of-frame alpha sequences common to twins were enriched for low generation probability. Where beta out-of-frame sequences were concerned, excess twin sharing was weaker.

On this clonotype itself: Its specificity is not known.

A universal primer site arose from template switching, and cDNA bore unique molecular identifiers. TCRdb re-called the 5' RACE reads with MiXCR, one entry per CDR3 protein. The data contain 420,000 or so distinct CDR3 sequences, less than 20% of them singletons. Germline V gene sequence: CDR1 SGHVS, CDR2 FQNEAQ. V was clipped by 4 bases and J by 6 bases, with 21 bases between them. The CDR3 consists of 17 residues. This chain uses TRBV7-8 with TRBJ1-4, with a weak D call TRBD1 (5 bases). This TCR derives from a middle-aged man in good health. The sequenced sample was naive T cells sorted from blood. The CDR3 spells CASSSTGPARRDEKLFF. CDR3 DNA sequence: TGTGCCAGCAGCTCGACGGGGCCAGCCAGGCGGGATGAAAAACTGTTTTTT. Drawing the rest from reference TRBV7-8 and TRBJ1-4, the complete variable domain is GAGVSQSPRYKVAKRGQDVALRCDPISGHVSLFWYQQALGQGPEFLTYFQNEAQLDKSGLPSDRFFAERPEGSVSTLKIQRTQQEDSAVYLCASSSTGPARRDEKLFFGSGTQLSVL.